This TCR beta chain was recorded in a study of CD8+CD57+ T cells in acquired aplastic anemia. Patients who underwent sequencing had shown CD8+CD57+ cell expansion by flow cytometry. Both TCR beta VDJ combination and CDR3 sequence profiling were carried out. Genomic DNA was the template for this profiling. Using its own MiXCR run on the reads, TCRdb lists one record per CDR3 protein. This sample has just over 450,000 distinct CDR3 sequences, with around 33% found just once. The CDR3 is 15 residues long. Germline V gene sequence: CDR1 ENHRY, CDR2 SYGVKD. This clonotype was found a few times. A read error may account for a junction end that differs from germline.

Sequencing input: sorted CD4+, CD8+, or CD8+CD57+ T cells (not recorded which) from PBMCs. The clonotype comes from a human donor with aplastic anemia. This chain links TRBV10-3 with TRBJ1-1; no clear D gene. The CDR3 sequence: CASSSRPLMNTEAFF. CDR3 nucleotide sequence: TGTGCCAGCAGTTCCCGGCCGCTTATGAACACTGAAGCTTTCTTT.